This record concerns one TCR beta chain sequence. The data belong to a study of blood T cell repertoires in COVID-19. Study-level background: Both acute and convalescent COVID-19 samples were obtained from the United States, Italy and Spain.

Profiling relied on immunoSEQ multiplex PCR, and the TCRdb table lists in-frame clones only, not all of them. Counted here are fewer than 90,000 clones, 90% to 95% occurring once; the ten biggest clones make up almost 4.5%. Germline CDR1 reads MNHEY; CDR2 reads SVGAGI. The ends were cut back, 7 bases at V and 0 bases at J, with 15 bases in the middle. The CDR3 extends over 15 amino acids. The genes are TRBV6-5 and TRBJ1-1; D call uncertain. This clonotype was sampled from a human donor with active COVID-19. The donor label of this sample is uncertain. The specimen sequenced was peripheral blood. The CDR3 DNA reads TGTGCCAGCACTCCGCCGGGTCGGATGAACACTGAAGCTTTCTTT. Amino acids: CASTPPGRMNTEAFF.